This entry lists 2 T cell receptor beta chains sequenced from one sample in a study of circulating and synovial CD4+ cells in juvenile arthritis. Only in-frame clones appear in the TCRdb table, and some are missing; sequencing was by immunoSEQ multiplex PCR. The data hold 30,000 to 40,000 clones, with about 95% observed a single time. Sequencing was carried out using CD4+ T cells from blood. The receptors derive from a human donor with juvenile idiopathic arthritis.

This clone was seen just once. The chain recombines TRBV2 with TRBJ2-7; 9 nucleotides line up with TRBD1. The trim removed 3 bases at V and 2 bases at J, leaving 5 bases unmatched. The CDR3 covers 15 residues. Germline lookup yields CDR1 SNHLY and CDR2 FYNNEI. This CDR3 reads CASSEFGTGTYEQYF. The CDR3 bases are TGTGCCAGCAGTGAGTTTGGGACAGGGACCTACGAGCAGTACTTC.

The chain carries TRBV6-4 and TRBJ2-3, with 9 bases aligning to TRBD2. The V gene end was trimmed by 5 bases and the J gene end by 5 bases; junction bases not matched to a gene: 5. Germline V lookup: CDR1 MRHNA, CDR2 SNTAGT. The CDR3 length is 14 residues. The CDR3 here is CASSPSGGRDTQYF. The CDR3 region has the DNA TGTGCCAGCAGTCCCAGCGGGGGGAGAGATACGCAGTATTTT.